This entry lists 6 T cell receptor beta chains sequenced from one sample in a study of shared clonotypes between healthy human individuals. The assay was immunoSEQ multiplex PCR, and TCRdb's table has in-frame clones only and misses some. The sample has around 2,000,000 clones, 90% to 95% seen once. The sample consisted of naive CD4+ T cells sorted from blood. Subset indicated: CD45RA+ positively selected. The receptors originated from a man younger than 35 in good health.

As DNA, the CDR3 is TGTGCCAGCAGCCGCGCTATCGGTAGCGGGAATAACGAGCAGTACTTC. Translated, it gives CASSRAIGSGNNEQYF. The chain combines TRBV7-2 with TRBJ2-7, with 8 nucleotides matching TRBD2. The CDR3 covers 16 residues. In germline, CDR1 is SGHTA, CDR2 FQGNSA. Unmatched junction bases numbered 14, after V lost 5 bases and J lost 5 bases.

The chain carries TRBV14 and TRBJ2-3, with no clear D. Germline CDR1 and CDR2: SGHDN and FVKESK. V was shortened by 1 base and J by 4 bases, with 6 bases between the two germline ends. The CDR3 contains 13 residues. CDR3 nucleotides: TGTGCCAGCAGCCAAGCGTTGGCAGATACGCAGTATTTT. Its protein product is CASSQALADTQYF. The variable domain in full, with the rest retrieved from reference TRBV14 and TRBJ2-3, is EAGVTQFPSHSVIEKGQTVTLRCDPISGHDNLYWYRRVMGKEIKFLLHFVKESKQDESGMPNNRFLAERTGGTYSTLKVQPAELEDSGVYFCASSQALADTQYFGPGTRLTVL.

About this clone: Other DNA sequences in the sample encode the same CDR3. CDR3 DNA: TGTGCCAGCAGCTTTTTGGACAGGGACTCCTACGAGCAGTACTTC. Its translation is CASSFLDRDSYEQYF. This rearrangement joins TRBV5-6 to TRBJ2-7; TRBD1 matches at 8 bases. CDR1 is SGHDT and CDR2 is YYEEEE in the germline V gene. V shed 2 bases and J 0 bases; nucleotides not matched to a gene: 4. This CDR3 spans 15 amino acids.

The rearrangement joins TRBV9 to TRBJ1-6; D possibly corresponds to TRBD1 (5 bases). The CDR3 is made up of 15 amino acids. Germline values: CDR1 SGDLS, CDR2 YYNGEE. V was shortened by 0 bases and J by 6 bases, with 10 bases between the two germline ends. This CDR3 is CASSVAGTANSPLHF. The CDR3 DNA is TGTGCCAGCAGCGTAGCCGGGACGGCTAATTCACCCCTCCACTTT.

The chain carries TRBV10-3 and TRBJ2-3; D is unresolved. This CDR3 has 14 residues. Germline CDR1 ENHRY, CDR2 SYGVKD. V was trimmed by 6 bases and J by 3 bases, leaving 13 bases between them. CDR3 nucleotide sequence: TGTGCCATCAGGTCGGCGTTTGGAACAGATACGCAGTATTTT. It is translated as CAIRSAFGTDTQYF.

The V and J genes are TRBV4-1 and TRBJ1-1; D is uncertain. Germline values: CDR1 MGHRA, CDR2 YSYEKL. CDR3 length equals 14 residues. The germline V and J ends were trimmed by 1 base and 1 base, with 7 bases remaining between them. CDR3 in amino acids: CASSQVTANTEAFF. CDR3 nucleotide sequence: TGCGCCAGCAGCCAAGTCACAGCGAACACTGAAGCTTTCTTT.